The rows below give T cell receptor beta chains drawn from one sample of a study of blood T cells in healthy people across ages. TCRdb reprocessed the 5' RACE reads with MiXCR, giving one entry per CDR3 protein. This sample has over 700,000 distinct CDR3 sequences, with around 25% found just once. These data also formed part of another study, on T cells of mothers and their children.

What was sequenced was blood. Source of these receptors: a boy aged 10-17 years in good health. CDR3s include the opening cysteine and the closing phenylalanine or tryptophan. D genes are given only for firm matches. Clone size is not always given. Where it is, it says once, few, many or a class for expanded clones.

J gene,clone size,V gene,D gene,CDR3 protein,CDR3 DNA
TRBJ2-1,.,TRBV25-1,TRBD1,CASSEGQGPNNEQFF,TGTGCCAGCAGTGAGGGACAGGGGCCGAACAATGAGCAGTTCTTC
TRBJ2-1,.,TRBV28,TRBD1,CASSRQGWDEQFF,TGTGCCAGCAGTAGACAGGGGTGGGATGAGCAGTTCTTC
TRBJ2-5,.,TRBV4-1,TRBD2,CASSSAPGTTETQYF,TGCGCCAGCAGCTCCGCGCCAGGGACTACAGAGACCCAGTACTTC
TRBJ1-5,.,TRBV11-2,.,CASSPGTQPLGQPQHF,TGTGCCAGCAGCCCTGGGACCCAGCCGTTGGGTCAGCCCCAGCATTTT
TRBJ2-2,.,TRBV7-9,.,CASSYSANTGELFF,TGTGCCAGCAGCTACAGCGCGAACACCGGGGAGCTGTTTTTT
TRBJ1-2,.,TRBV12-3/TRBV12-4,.,CASSLEEGFYGYTF,TGTGCCAGCAGTTTAGAGGAAGGATTCTATGGCTACACCTTC
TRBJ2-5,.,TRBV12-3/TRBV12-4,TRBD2,CASSSSSGFQETQYF,TGTGCCAGCAGTTCCAGTAGCGGGTTTCAAGAGACCCAGTACTTC
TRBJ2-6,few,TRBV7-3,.,CASSLRPASGANVLTF,TGTGCCAGCAGCTTAAGGCCAGCCTCTGGGGCCAACGTCCTGACTTTC
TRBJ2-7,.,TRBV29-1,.,CSVEDRRQEGYEQYF,TGCAGCGTTGAAGATAGGCGGCAGGAGGGCTACGAGCAGTACTTC
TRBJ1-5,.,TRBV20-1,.,CSARPNSNQPQHF,TGCAGTGCTAGGCCAAACAGCAATCAGCCCCAGCATTTT
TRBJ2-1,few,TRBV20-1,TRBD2,CSARTSGAVSHEQFF,TGCAGTGCTAGAACTAGCGGGGCGGTAAGCCATGAGCAGTTCTTC
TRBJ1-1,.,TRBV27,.,CASAIGWEGTEAFF,TGTGCCAGCGCGATCGGTTGGGAGGGGACTGAAGCTTTCTTT
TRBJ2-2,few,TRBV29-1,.,CSVERTGELFF,TGCAGCGTTGAGAGAACCGGGGAGCTGTTTTTT
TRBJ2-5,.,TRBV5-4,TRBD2,CASSLSREGETQYF,TGTGCCAGCAGCCTCTCAAGGGAGGGGGAGACCCAGTACTTC
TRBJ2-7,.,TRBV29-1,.,CSVEGVVGQGTYEQHF,.
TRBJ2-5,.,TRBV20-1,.,CSARPGYSQETQYF,TGCAGTGCTAGACCGGGGTACTCACAAGAGACCCAGTACTTC
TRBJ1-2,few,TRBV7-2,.,CASSLAVTGSDGYTF,TGTGCCAGCAGCTTAGCGGTGACGGGGTCAGATGGCTACACCTTC
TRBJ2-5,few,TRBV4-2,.,CASSQDDKDLRDQYF,TGTGCCAGCAGCCAAGATGATAAGGACTTAAGAGACCAGTACTTC
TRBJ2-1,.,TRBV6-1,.,CASSEGVYYNEQFF,TGTGCCAGCAGTGAAGGGGTTTATTACAATGAGCAGTTCTTC
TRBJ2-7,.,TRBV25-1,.,CASSQAGFYEQYF,TGTGCCAGCAGCCAGGCGGGGTTCTACGAGCAGTACTTC
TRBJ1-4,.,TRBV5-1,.,CASSLDGRTNEKLFF,TGCGCCAGCAGCTTGGATGGCAGGACTAATGAAAAACTGTTTTTT
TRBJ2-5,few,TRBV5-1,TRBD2,CASSFGTHSGGRETQYF,TGCGCCAGCAGCTTCGGAACACATAGCGGGGGACGAGAGACCCAGTACTTC
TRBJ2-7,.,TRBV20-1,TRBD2,CSARDPRGGSDEQYF,TGCAGTGCTAGAGACCCGCGGGGGGGGTCAGACGAGCAGTACTTC
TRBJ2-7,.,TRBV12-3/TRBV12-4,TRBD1,CASRVTGGIYEQYF,TGTGCCAGCAGAGTTACAGGGGGCATTTACGAGCAGTACTTC
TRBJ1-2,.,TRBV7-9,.,CASSPGTDGYTF,TGTGCCAGCAGCCCCGGGACGGATGGCTACACCTTC
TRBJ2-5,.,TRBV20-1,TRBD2,CSAIPLAGEETQYF,TGCAGTGCGATCCCTCTAGCGGGAGAAGAGACCCAGTACTTC
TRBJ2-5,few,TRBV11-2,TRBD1,CACSLANYRGQGETQYF,TGTGCCTGCAGCTTAGCGAACTACAGGGGGCAAGGAGAGACCCAGTACTTC
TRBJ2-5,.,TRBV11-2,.,CASSSLGAGAGTQYF,TGTGCCAGCAGCTCCCTTGGGGCGGGGGCGGGGACCCAGTACTTC
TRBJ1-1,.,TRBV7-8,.,CASSLQWAGTEAFF,TGTGCCAGCAGCTTACAATGGGCGGGCACTGAAGCTTTCTTT
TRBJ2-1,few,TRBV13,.,CASSPTRGSWGNEQFF,TGTGCCAGCAGCCCTACCCGAGGGTCGTGGGGGAATGAGCAGTTCTTC
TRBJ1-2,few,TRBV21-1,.,CASSLNRGNDYGYTF,TGTGCCAGCAGCCTAAATAGGGGGAACGACTATGGCTACACCTTC
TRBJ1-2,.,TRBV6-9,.,CASTSSEIGAEYGYTF,TGTGCCAGCACCTCTTCGGAAATCGGCGCAGAGTATGGCTACACCTTC
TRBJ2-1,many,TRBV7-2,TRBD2,CASSLLASGYNEQFF,TGTGCCAGCAGCTTACTGGCTAGCGGATACAATGAGCAGTTCTTC
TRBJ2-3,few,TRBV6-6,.,CASLYDTQYF,TGTGCCAGCCTATATGATACGCAGTATTTT
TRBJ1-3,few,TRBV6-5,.,CASSLNRDGGNTIYF,TGTGCCAGCAGCCTAAACCGGGACGGCGGAAACACCATATATTTT
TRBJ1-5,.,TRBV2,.,CASAWGSQPQHF,TGTGCCAGCGCGTGGGGCTCTCAGCCCCAGCATTTT
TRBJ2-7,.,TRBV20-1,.,CSARPYRVGYEQYF,TGCAGTGCTAGGCCCTACAGGGTGGGATACGAGCAGTACTTC
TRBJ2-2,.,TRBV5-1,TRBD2,CASSTAGKVGELFF,TGCGCCAGCAGCACAGCGGGAAAGGTCGGGGAGCTGTTTTTT
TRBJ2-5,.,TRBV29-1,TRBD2,CSGNLNRKSLAGDPGEQYF,TGCAGCGGAAATCTTAACAGGAAAAGCCTCGCGGGAGACCCCGGGGAGCAGTACTTC
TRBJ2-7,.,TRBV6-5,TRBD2,CASSYYWTSGSSSYEQYF,TGTGCCAGCAGTTACTACTGGACTAGCGGGAGTAGCTCCTACGAGCAGTACTTC
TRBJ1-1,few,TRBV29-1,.,CSVGRGGSTEAFF,TGCAGCGTTGGACGGGGGGGAAGTACTGAAGCTTTCTTT
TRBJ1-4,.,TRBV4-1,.,CASRQSPKGRGEKLFF,TGCGCCAGCAGACAAAGCCCCAAAGGGAGGGGTGAAAAACTGTTTTTT
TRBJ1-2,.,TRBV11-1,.,CASSSGENYGYTF,TGTGCCAGCAGCTCCGGGGAAAACTATGGCTACACCTTC
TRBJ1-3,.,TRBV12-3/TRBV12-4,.,CASRLGGNTIYF,TGTGCCAGCAGGTTAGGGGGAAACACCATATATTTT
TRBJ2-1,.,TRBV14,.,CASSQIRFEAQFF,TGTGCCAGCAGCCAAATTAGGTTCGAAGCGCAGTTCTTC
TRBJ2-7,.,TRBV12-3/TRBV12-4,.,CASSFPPGTLYEQYF,TGTGCCAGCAGTTTCCCCCCAGGGACCCTCTACGAGCAGTACTTC
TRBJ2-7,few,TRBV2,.,CASRKRLQEPTYEQYF,TGTGCCAGCAGGAAACGACTTCAGGAGCCTACCTACGAGCAGTACTTC
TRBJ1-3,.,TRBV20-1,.,CSARDLNLFSGNTIYF,TGCAGTGCTAGAGATCTTAACCTATTTTCTGGAAACACCATATATTTT
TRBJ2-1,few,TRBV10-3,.,CAISPGRIYNEQFF,TGTGCCATCAGCCCGGGACGAATTTACAATGAGCAGTTCTTC
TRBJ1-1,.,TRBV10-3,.,CAISEVDTEAFF,TGTGCCATCAGTGAGGTGGACACTGAAGCTTTCTTT
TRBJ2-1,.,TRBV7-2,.,CASSRGGGRRDEQFF,TGTGCCAGCAGTCGAGGGGGGGGGCGCAGGGATGAGCAGTTCTTC
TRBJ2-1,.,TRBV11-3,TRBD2,CASSLGQLAGKSYNEQFF,TGTGCCAGCAGCTTAGGCCAACTAGCGGGGAAATCCTACAATGAGCAGTTCTTC
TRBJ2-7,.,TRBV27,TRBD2,CASSPGGEGYEQYF,TGTGCCAGCTCGCCGGGGGGAGAGGGCTACGAGCAGTACTTC
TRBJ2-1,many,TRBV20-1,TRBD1,CSGEGAWDNEQFF,TGCAGTGGCGAGGGGGCCTGGGACAATGAGCAGTTCTTC
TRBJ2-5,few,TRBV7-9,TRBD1,CASSTVSTDRGQEEQYF,TGTGCCAGCAGCACCGTTTCGACCGACAGGGGGCAAGAAGAGCAGTACTTC
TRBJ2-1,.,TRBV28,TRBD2,CASSYLSGGPYNEQFF,TGTGCCAGCAGCTACCTATCGGGGGGTCCCTACAATGAGCAGTTCTTC
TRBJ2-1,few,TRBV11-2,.,CASNTRTGSSYNEQFF,TGTGCCAGCAACACTCGAACCGGTAGCTCCTACAATGAGCAGTTCTTC
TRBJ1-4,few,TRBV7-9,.,CASSSRQTNEKLFF,TGTGCCAGCAGCTCCCGACAGACTAATGAAAAACTGTTTTTT
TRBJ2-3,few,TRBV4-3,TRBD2,CASSQDRVAGGYTDTQYF,TGCGCCAGCAGCCAAGATAGGGTAGCGGGGGGGTACACAGATACGCAGTATTTT